Listed here is a single T cell receptor beta chain. Its antigen is not known. Repertoires were generated with immunoSEQ multiplex PCR, while TCRdb's copy carries only in-frame clones and drops some. The data show approximately 100,000 clones, roughly nine tenths seen once. The data belong to a study of T cell responses to AZD1222 COVID-19 vaccine. Overall study findings and caveats: Two AZD1222 doses significantly raised spike-specific TCR breadth and depth over controls. Epitopes outside B.1.351 and B.1.1.7 mutated regions reportedly drew nearly half of spike TCRs.

This CDR3 comprises 15 residues. Germline assignment: CDR1 MNHEY and CDR2 SVGAGI. V gave up 7 bases and J gave up 6 bases; unmatched junction bases: 10. Sequences were derived from peripheral blood, sampled 28 days after the second AZD1222 dose. This receptor was identified in an adult who received the AZD1222 COVID-19 vaccine. The gene calls are TRBV6-5 and TRBJ1-5; 9 bases are a match to TRBD1. The CDR3 nucleotides are TGTGCCAGCACCTACGGACAGGGGAAGCGTCAGCCCCAGCATTTT. This encodes CASTYGQGKRQPQHF.